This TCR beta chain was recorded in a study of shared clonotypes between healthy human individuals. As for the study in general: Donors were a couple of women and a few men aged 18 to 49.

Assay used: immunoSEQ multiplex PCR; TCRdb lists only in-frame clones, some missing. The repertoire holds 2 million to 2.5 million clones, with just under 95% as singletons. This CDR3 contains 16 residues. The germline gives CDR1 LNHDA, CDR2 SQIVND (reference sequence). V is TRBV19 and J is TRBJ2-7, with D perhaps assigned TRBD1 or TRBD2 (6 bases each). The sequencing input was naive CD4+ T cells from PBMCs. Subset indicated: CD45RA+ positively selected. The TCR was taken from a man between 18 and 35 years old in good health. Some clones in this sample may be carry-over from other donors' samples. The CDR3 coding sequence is TGTGCTACCTCGGGACCTTTTAGGGGGGCGCCGGGAGAGCAGTACTTC. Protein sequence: CATSGPFRGAPGEQYF.